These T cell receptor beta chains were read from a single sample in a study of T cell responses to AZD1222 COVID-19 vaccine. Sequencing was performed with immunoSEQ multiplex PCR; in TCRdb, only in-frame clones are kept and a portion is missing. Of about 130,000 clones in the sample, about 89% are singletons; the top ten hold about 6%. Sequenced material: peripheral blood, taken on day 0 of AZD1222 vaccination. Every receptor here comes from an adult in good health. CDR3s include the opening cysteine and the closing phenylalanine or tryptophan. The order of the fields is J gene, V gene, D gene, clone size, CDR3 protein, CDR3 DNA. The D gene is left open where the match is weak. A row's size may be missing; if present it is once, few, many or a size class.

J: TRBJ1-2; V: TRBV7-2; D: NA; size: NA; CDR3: CASSLGGNYGYTF; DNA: TGTGCCAGCAGCTTAGGGGGAAACTATGGCTACACCTTC
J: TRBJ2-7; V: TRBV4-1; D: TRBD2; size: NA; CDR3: CASSLLAGGTLYEQYF; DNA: TGCGCCAGCAGCCTTTTAGCGGGGGGGACCCTCTACGAGCAGTACTTC
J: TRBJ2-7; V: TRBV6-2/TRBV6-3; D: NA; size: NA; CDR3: CASSWMAYEQYF; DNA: TGTGCCAGCAGTTGGATGGCCTACGAGCAGTACTTC
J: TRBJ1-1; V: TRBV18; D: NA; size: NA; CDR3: CASSPSHLNTEAFF; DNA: TGTGCCAGCTCACCTTCTCATTTGAACACTGAAGCTTTCTTT
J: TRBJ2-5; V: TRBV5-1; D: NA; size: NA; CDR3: CASSPRIGETQYF; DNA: TGCGCCAGCAGCCCGCGGATTGGAGAGACCCAGTACTTC
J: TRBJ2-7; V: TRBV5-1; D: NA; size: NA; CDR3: CASSTFDRRSYEQYF; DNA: TGCGCCAGCAGCACATTCGACAGGAGATCCTACGAGCAGTACTTC
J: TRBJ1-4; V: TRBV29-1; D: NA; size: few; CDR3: CSVKERQADEKLFF; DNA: TGCAGCGTTAAGGAGCGACAGGCGGATGAAAAACTGTTTTTT
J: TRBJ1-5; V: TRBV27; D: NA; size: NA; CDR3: CASSFQISNQPQHF; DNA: TGTGCCAGCAGTTTTCAGATCAGCAATCAGCCCCAGCATTTT
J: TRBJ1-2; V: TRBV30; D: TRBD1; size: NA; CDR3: CAWSEPGQSTYTF; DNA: TGTGCCTGGAGTGAACCGGGACAGAGTACCTACACCTTC
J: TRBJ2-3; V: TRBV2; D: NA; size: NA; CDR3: CASRAPSVTDTQYF; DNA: TGTGCCAGCAGGGCCCCCTCTGTCACAGATACGCAGTATTTT
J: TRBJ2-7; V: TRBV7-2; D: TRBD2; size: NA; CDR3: CASSRTSGVTYEQYF; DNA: TGTGCCAGCAGCCGGACTAGCGGGGTAACCTACGAGCAGTACTTC